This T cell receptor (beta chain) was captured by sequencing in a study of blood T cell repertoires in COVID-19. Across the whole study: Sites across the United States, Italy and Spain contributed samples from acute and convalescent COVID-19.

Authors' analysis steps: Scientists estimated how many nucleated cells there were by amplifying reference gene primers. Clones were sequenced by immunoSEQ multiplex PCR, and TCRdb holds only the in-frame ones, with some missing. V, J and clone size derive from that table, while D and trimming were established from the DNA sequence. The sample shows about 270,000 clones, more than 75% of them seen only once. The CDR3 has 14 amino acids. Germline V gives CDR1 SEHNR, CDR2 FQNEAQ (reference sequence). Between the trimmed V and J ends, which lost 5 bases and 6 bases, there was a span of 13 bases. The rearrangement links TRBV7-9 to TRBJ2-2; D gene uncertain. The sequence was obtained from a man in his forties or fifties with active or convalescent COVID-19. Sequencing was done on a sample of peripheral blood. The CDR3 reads CASSPQPQAGELFF. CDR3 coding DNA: TGTGCCAGCAGCCCTCAACCTCAGGCCGGGGAGCTGTTTTTT.